This entry describes one T cell receptor beta chain. The antigen is not known. Regarding time point: week 35, safety follow-up. In every dose of vaccine, 300 ug of mutant IDH1 20-mer peptide was given alongside topical imiquimod. This sample stems from a study of a mutant IDH1 vaccine in newly diagnosed glioma. Clones were sequenced by immunoSEQ multiplex PCR, and TCRdb holds only the in-frame ones, with some missing. The data hold roughly 26,000 clones, with 83% observed a single time. This CDR3 has 13 amino acids. Trimming stripped 6 bases from V and 4 bases from J, with 10 bases between. Per the germline V gene, CDR1 is ENHRY and CDR2 is SYGVKD.

The source was PBMCs, collected from a glioma patient whose treatment included an IDH1 peptide vaccine. This chain uses TRBV10-3 with TRBJ1-5; a possible D gene is TRBD1 (5 bases). The TCR sequence derives from a young man with glioma. The CDR3 reads CAIRLGTNQPQHF. The CDR3 coding sequence is TGTGCCATCAGATTAGGGACGAATCAGCCCCAGCATTTT.